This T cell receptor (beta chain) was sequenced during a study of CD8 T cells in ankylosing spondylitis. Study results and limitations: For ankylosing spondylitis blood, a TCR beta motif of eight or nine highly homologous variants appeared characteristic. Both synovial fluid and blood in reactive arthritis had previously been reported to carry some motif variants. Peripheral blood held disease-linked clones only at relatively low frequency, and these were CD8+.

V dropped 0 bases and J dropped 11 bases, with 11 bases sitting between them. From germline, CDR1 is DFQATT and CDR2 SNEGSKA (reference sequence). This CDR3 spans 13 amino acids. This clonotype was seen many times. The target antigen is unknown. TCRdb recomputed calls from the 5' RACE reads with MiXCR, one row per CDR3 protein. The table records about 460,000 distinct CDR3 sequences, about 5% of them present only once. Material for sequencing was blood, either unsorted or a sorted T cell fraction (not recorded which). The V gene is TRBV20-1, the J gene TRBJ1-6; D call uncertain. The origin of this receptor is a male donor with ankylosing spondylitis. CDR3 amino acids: CSARDYQFTPLHF. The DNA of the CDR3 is TGCAGTGCTAGAGATTATCAATTTACACCCCTCCACTTT.